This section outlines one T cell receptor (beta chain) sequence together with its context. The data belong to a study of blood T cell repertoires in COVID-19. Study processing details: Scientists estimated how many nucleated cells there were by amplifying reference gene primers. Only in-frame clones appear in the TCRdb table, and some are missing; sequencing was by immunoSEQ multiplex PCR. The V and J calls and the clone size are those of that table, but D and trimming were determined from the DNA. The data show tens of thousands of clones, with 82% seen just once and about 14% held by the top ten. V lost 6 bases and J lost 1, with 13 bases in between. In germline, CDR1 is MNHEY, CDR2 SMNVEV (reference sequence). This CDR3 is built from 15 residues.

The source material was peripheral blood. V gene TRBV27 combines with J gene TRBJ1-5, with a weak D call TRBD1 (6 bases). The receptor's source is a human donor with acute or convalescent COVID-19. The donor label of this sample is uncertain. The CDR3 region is CASSFIQGSNQPQHF. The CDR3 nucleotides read TGTGCCAGCAGCTTCATCCAGGGGAGCAATCAGCCCCAGCATTTT.